This T cell receptor (beta chain) was recorded in a study of blood T cell repertoires in COVID-19. Overall study: COVID-19 samples from acute and convalescent phases originated in the United States, Italy and Spain.

This study enrolled people aged about 18 to 100 from under 25 US geographic areas. Clinical history as reported by participants underpinned cohort assignment. Only in-frame clones appear in the TCRdb table, and some are missing; sequencing was by immunoSEQ multiplex PCR. The sample records about 140,000 clones, 80% to 90% being singletons. The specimen sequenced was PBMCs or T cells enriched from blood (not recorded which). The sequence was collected from a woman aged 50 to 60 with acute COVID-19.

The CDR3 here is CASSQSGGGYEQYF. Here the CDR3 DNA reads TGTGCCAGCAGCCAGTCGGGAGGGGGGTACGAGCAGTACTTC. This sequence joins TRBV3-1 (or the pseudogene TRBV3-2) and TRBJ2-7; 8 bases map to TRBD2. The CDR3 contains 14 residues. CDR1 is LGHDT and CDR2 is YNNKEL in the germline V gene (reference sequence). Trimming took 3 bases from V and 4 from J; bases not matched to a gene: 5.